This is a list of T cell receptor beta chains from one sample in a study of regulatory T cells in long-lasting Graves disease. Using its own MiXCR run on the multiplex PCR reads, TCRdb lists one record per CDR3 protein. The sample lists approximately 560,000 distinct CDR3 sequences; about 16% were seen once. The sample was also reused in another study, on T cells in Graves' hyperthyroidism and ophthalmopathy.

Sequencing was performed on peripheral blood mononuclear cells (PBMCs), taken at new diagnosis, from a patient treated with antithyroid drugs. The receptors were gathered from a young man with Graves disease. Each CDR3 is given with its conserved first and last residue. The D gene is left open where the match is weak. Size tells how often a clone was seen (once, few, many) or the class of an expanded clone, and some rows leave it out.

V gene	D gene	J gene	clone size	CDR3 protein	CDR3 DNA
TRBV20-1	TRBD2	TRBJ2-1	few	CSARPVSGGSSYNEQFF	TGCAGTGCTAGACCCGTTAGCGGGGGGAGCTCCTACAATGAGCAGTTCTTC
TRBV6-1	-	TRBJ1-4	few	CASSEGRQLPNEKLFF	TGTGCCAGCAGTGAAGGACGACAGTTACCTAATGAAAAACTGTTTTTT
TRBV28	-	TRBJ2-1	-	CASSLRSPYNGQFF	TGTGCCAGCAGTTTAAGGTCCCCTTATAATGGGCAGTTCTTC
TRBV7-7	-	TRBJ2-1	few	CASSRDAGNEQFF	TGTGCTAGCAGCCGTGATGCAGGCAATGAGCAGTTCTTC
TRBV7-2	TRBD2	TRBJ2-5	-	CASSYYLSSGRAREETQYF	TGTGCCAGCAGCTATTACCTATCTAGCGGGAGGGCGCGAGAAGAGACCCAGTACTTC
TRBV5-1	-	TRBJ1-3	few	CASSFSGNDGNTIYF	TGCGCCAGCAGCTTCTCCGGGAACGATGGAAACACCATATATTTT
TRBV3-1	TRBD2	TRBJ2-7	-	CASSQAGTSYYEQYF	TGTGCCAGCAGCCAAGCAGGGACTAGCTACTACGAGCAGTACTTC
TRBV3-1	TRBD2	TRBJ2-1	many	CASSRPRTSGRVSYNEQFF	TGTGCCAGCAGCCGACCGCGGACTAGCGGGAGGGTTTCCTACAATGAGCAGTTCTTC
TRBV2	TRBD2	TRBJ2-3	many	CASRELATSTDTQYF	TGTGCCAGCAGAGAACTAGCGACTAGCACAGATACGCAGTATTTT
TRBV5-6	TRBD1	TRBJ1-2	-	CASSVTGGHGYTF	TGTGCCAGCAGCGTTACAGGGGGCCATGGCTACACCTTC
TRBV27	TRBD1	TRBJ1-2	few	CASRLQGNYGYTF	TGTGCCAGCAGGCTACAGGGGAACTATGGCTACACCTTC
TRBV11-2	-	TRBJ2-1	many	CASSFSGQPGPYNEQFF	TGTGCCAGCAGCTTCTCCGGGCAGCCGGGTCCCTACAATGAGCAGTTCTTC
TRBV29-1	TRBD1	TRBJ2-7	few	CSFRQGEFGEQYF	TGCAGCTTCAGACAGGGGGAGTTTGGCGAGCAGTACTTC
TRBV20-1	TRBD2	TRBJ2-2	-	CSAKLAGAMTGELFF	TGCAGTGCAAAACTAGCGGGAGCGATGACCGGGGAGCTGTTTTTT
TRBV7-2	-	TRBJ2-3	-	CASRAYSGHLSTDTQYF	TGTGCCAGCAGAGCTTATTCGGGACACCTTAGCACAGATACGCAGTATTTT
TRBV30	-	TRBJ1-4	few	CAWSVSTGGEKLFF	TGTGCCTGGAGTGTATCCACCGGTGGTGAAAAACTGTTTTTT
TRBV12-5	TRBD1	TRBJ2-1	many	CASGKGTGSYNEQFF	TGTGCTAGTGGTAAAGGGACAGGGTCTTACAATGAGCAGTTCTTC
TRBV19	TRBD2	TRBJ2-7	-	CASGGRVSYEQYF	TGTGCTTCTGGCGGGAGGGTCTCCTACGAGCAGTACTTC
TRBV7-3	-	TRBJ1-6	-	CASSTSGTYNSPLHF	TGTGCCAGCAGCACGTCCGGGACATATAATTCACCCCTCCACTTT
TRBV5-1	TRBD2	TRBJ2-2	few	CASSWRLAGDTGELFF	TGCGCCAGCAGCTGGAGACTAGCGGGAGACACCGGGGAGCTGTTTTTT
TRBV10-3	TRBD1	TRBJ1-5	few	CAISEQGSGQPQHF	TGTGCCATCAGTGAACAGGGGTCAGGCCAGCCCCAGCATTTT
TRBV6-1	-	TRBJ2-7	many	CASSEGYRASYEQYF	TGTGCCAGCAGTGAAGGGTACAGGGCCTCCTACGAGCAGTACTTC
TRBV19	-	TRBJ1-1	few	CASSFHRPVAEAFF	TGTGCCAGTAGCTTTCACAGGCCGGTCGCTGAAGCTTTCTTT
TRBV20-1	TRBD2	TRBJ2-1	few	CSATGRASEQFF	TGCAGTGCTACCGGGAGGGCCTCTGAGCAGTTCTTC
TRBV30	-	TRBJ1-1	many	CAWSVRVLNTEAFF	TGTGCCTGGAGTGTAAGGGTGTTGAACACTGAAGCTTTCTTT
TRBV27	-	TRBJ2-5	-	CASSQLGGGQETQYF	TGTGCCAGCAGCCAACTCGGGGGCGGTCAAGAGACCCAGTACTTC
TRBV6-1	-	TRBJ1-1	few	CASRLELVRWLNTEAFF	TGTGCCAGCAGACTAGAACTTGTCAGGTGGCTGAACACTGAAGCTTTCTTT
TRBV5-6	TRBD2	TRBJ2-5	few	CASSLYPSGSPETQYF	TGTGCCAGCAGCTTGTATCCTAGCGGGAGTCCGGAGACCCAGTACTTC
TRBV20-1	TRBD2	TRBJ2-3	-	CSARDTGLGHYTQYF	TGCAGTGCTAGAGATACCGGACTAGGACATTATACGCAGTATTTT
TRBV9	TRBD2	TRBJ2-1	-	CASSELAGGGGNEQFF	TGTGCCAGCAGCGAACTAGCGGGAGGGGGGGGCAATGAGCAGTTCTTC
TRBV5-1	TRBD1	TRBJ2-1	-	CASSLRGTGGYNEQFF	TGCGCCAGCAGCTTGAGGGGGACAGGGGGGTACAATGAGCAGTTCTTC
TRBV20-1	-	TRBJ2-5	few	CSARDRVDMAQETQYF	TGCAGTGCTAGAGATCGGGTAGACATGGCCCAAGAGACCCAGTACTTC
TRBV29-1	TRBD2	TRBJ2-1	many	CSAGGGSSYNEQFF	TGCAGCGCCGGAGGCGGGAGCTCCTACAATGAGCAGTTCTTC
TRBV6-1	TRBD2	TRBJ2-1	many	CASSHRQGLAGRDEQFF	TGTGCCAGCAGCCACAGGCAGGGGCTAGCGGGAAGGGATGAGCAGTTCTTC
TRBV20-1	TRBD2	TRBJ2-1	many	CSARDLSGSSYNEQFF	TGCAGTGCTAGAGATCTGAGCGGGAGCTCCTACAATGAGCAGTTCTTC
TRBV12-3/TRBV12-4	-	TRBJ1-4	-	CASSLTVGTLFF	TGTGCCAGCAGTTTAACAGTCGGGACACTGTTTTTT
TRBV7-2	TRBD1	TRBJ2-1	few	CASSLELTGGRYNEQFF	TGTGCCAGCAGCTTAGAATTAACAGGGGGCCGCTACAATGAGCAGTTCTTC
TRBV3-1	TRBD2	TRBJ2-7	few	CASSRTSGSPEQYF	TGTGCCAGCAGCCGGACTAGCGGGAGCCCCGAGCAGTACTTC
TRBV11-2	TRBD2	TRBJ2-4	few	CASSLGRTSGGPGKNIQYF	TGTGCCAGCAGCTTAGGCCGGACTAGCGGGGGTCCGGGCAAAAACATTCAGTACTTC
TRBV13	-	TRBJ1-4	few	CASSPQGPLNEKLFF	TGTGCCAGCAGCCCCCAAGGTCCCCTTAATGAAAAACTGTTTTTT
TRBV7-9	TRBD1	TRBJ2-1	many	CASSSTGTYNEQFF	TGTGCCAGCAGCTCGACAGGGACCTACAATGAGCAGTTCTTC
TRBV9	-	TRBJ2-2	-	CASSVYSGELFF	TGTGCCAGCAGCGTATACTCCGGGGAGCTGTTTTTT
TRBV28	-	TRBJ2-1	-	CASSTTGAGPSYNEQFF	TGTGCCAGCAGTACTACTGGAGCAGGGCCATCCTACAATGAGCAGTTCTTC
TRBV29-1	-	TRBJ2-5	-	CSVEGTETQYF	TGCAGCGTTGAAGGGACAGAGACCCAGTACTTC
TRBV2	-	TRBJ1-6	many	CASKLPAGSPLHF	TGTGCCAGCAAACTACCAGCGGGGTCACCCCTCCACTTT
TRBV3-1	TRBD1	TRBJ2-1	many	CASSLRTGGGNEQFF	TGTGCCAGCAGCCTCCGGACAGGGGGCGGCAATGAGCAGTTCTTC
TRBV2	TRBD1	TRBJ2-3	many	CASSVGQGSDTQYF	TGTGCCAGCAGTGTGGGACAGGGGTCAGATACGCAGTATTTT
TRBV7-3	-	TRBJ2-1	few	CASSIRLMSSYNEQFF	TGTGCCAGCAGCATACGCCTCATGAGCTCCTACAATGAGCAGTTCTTC
TRBV5-1	-	TRBJ2-7	many	CASSLRAGTAGYEQYF	TGCGCCAGCAGCTTGCGCGCGGGCACGGCCGGCTACGAGCAGTACTTC
TRBV4-2	TRBD2	TRBJ2-3	-	CASSPFLAGLSDTQYF	TGTGCCAGCAGCCCCTTTTTAGCGGGATTGTCGGATACGCAGTATTTT
TRBV20-1	TRBD1	TRBJ1-4	-	CSPADRTNEKLFF	TGCAGTCCCGCGGACAGGACTAATGAAAAACTGTTTTTT